The 21 T cell receptor beta chains below were found in one sample sequenced in a study of OX40 agonist ivuxolimab in advanced cancers. Clones were read by immunoSEQ multiplex PCR, and TCRdb kept only the in-frame ones, dropping some. The table lists approximately 70,000 clones, about 80% of them singletons. Sequences were derived from CD4+ or CD8+ T cells sorted from blood, sampled in a trial of the OX40 agonist ivuxolimab. The receptors were gathered from an adult with an advanced solid tumor such as melanoma, head and neck, liver or kidney cancer.

The chain couples TRBV20-1 to TRBJ2-3; D is uncertain. V was pared by 5 bases and J by 6 bases, with 9 bases between. Looked up from germline, CDR1 is DFQATT and CDR2 is SNEGSKA (reference sequence). This CDR3 has 11 amino acids. CDR3 amino acids: CSAPQTDTQYF. Here the CDR3 DNA reads TGCAGTGCTCCCCAAACGGATACGCAGTATTTT.

This chain uses TRBV6-5 with TRBJ1-6; maybe TRBD1 (5 bases). Trimming took off 7 bases at V and 6 bases at J, with 13 bases between the two ends. The CDR3 is 14 residues long. Germline V gives CDR1 MNHEY, CDR2 SVGAGI. The CDR3 loop is CASIPRAANSPLHF. CDR3 in DNA: TGTGCCAGCATCCCCAGGGCCGCTAATTCACCCCTCCACTTT.

The J gene is TRBJ1-1, the V gene TRBV20-1; the match to TRBD1 covers 9 bases. Germline V gene lookup returns CDR1 DFQATT and CDR2 SNEGSKA (reference sequence). This CDR3 has 11 amino acids. The junction had 2 bases not matched to a gene; V was cut back by 5 bases and J by 7 bases. The DNA of the CDR3 is TGCAGTGCTCTGGGACAGGGTGAAGCTTTCTTT. This encodes CSALGQGEAFF.

This chain joins TRBV4-2 and TRBJ2-6; D perhaps matches TRBD2 (5 bases). This CDR3 is built from 14 residues. The V gene lost 5 bases and the J gene lost 4 bases, with 9 bases spanning the gap. Germline CDR1 and CDR2: LGHNA and YNFKEQ. The CDR3 DNA reads TGTGCCAGCAGCTCCCCGGGGGGGGCCAACGTCCTGACTTTC. It codes for CASSSPGGANVLTF.

A single count supports this clone. The chain combines TRBV2 with TRBJ1-2; 7 bases agree with TRBD1. The length of the CDR3 is 13 residues. Germline CDR1 SNHLY, CDR2 FYNNEI. This CDR3 is CVVRDRGYTGYTF. Here the CDR3 DNA reads TGTGTCGTCCGGGACAGAGGGTATACCGGCTACACCTTC.

V gene TRBV19 combines with J gene TRBJ1-1; 7 positions match TRBD1. The CDR3 is 17 residues long. With 4 bases clipped from V and 2 bases from J, the junction kept 13 bases outside the gene matches. CDR1 and CDR2 (germline): LNHDA, SQIVND (reference sequence). The CDR3 DNA reads TGTGCCAGTAGTACTACCTCAGGGGACAGCTTAAACACTGAAGCTTTCTTT. Encoded protein: CASSTTSGDSLNTEAFF.

V usage is TRBV19 and J usage is TRBJ2-5, with TRBD2 identical over 10 bases. Germline-derived CDR1 and CDR2 are LNHDA and SQIVND (reference sequence). The CDR3 consists of 16 residues. V gave up 1 base and J gave up 2 bases; unmatched junction bases: 4. This CDR3 reads CASSIGSGGPQETQYF. Written as DNA, the CDR3 is TGTGCCAGTAGTATAGGTAGCGGGGGGCCACAAGAGACCCAGTACTTC.

The chain links TRBV5-8 to TRBJ2-3; D is unresolved. Germline CDR1 SGHTS, CDR2 YDEGEE. Between the trimmed V and J ends, which lost 4 bases and 5 bases, there was a span of 14 bases. There are 14 residues in the CDR3. CDR3 in DNA: TGTGCCAGCAGCCCAATTGCCGGTGGAGATACGCAGTATTTT. Its protein product is CASSPIAGGDTQYF.

The V and J genes are TRBV27 and TRBJ1-3; 11 bases map to TRBD1. V lost 6 bases to trimming and J lost 1 base; unmatched junction nucleotides: 11. The CDR3 has 18 residues. Germline CDR1 is MNHEY and CDR2 is SMNVEV (reference sequence). Here the CDR3 reads CASRGYGTGGFSGNTIYF. The DNA for the CDR3 is TGTGCCAGCAGGGGGTATGGGACAGGGGGTTTTTCTGGAAACACCATATATTTT.

The V and J genes are TRBV5-1 and TRBJ1-2, with D perhaps TRBD1 (5 bases). The CDR3 extends over 14 amino acids. CDR1 and CDR2 (germline): SGHRS, YFSETQ. V lost 0 bases and J 3 bases, leaving 9 bases between the germline ends. The CDR3 here is CASSLVGGDYGYTF. The CDR3 bases are TGCGCCAGCAGCTTGGTGGGGGGAGACTATGGCTACACCTTC. The complete variable domain, with remaining parts taken from reference TRBV5-1 and TRBJ1-2, reads KAGVTQTPRYLIKTRGQQVTLSCSPISGHRSVSWYQQTPGQGLQFLFEYFSETQRNKGNFPGRFSGRQFSNSRSEMNVSTLELGDSALYLCASSLVGGDYGYTFGSGTRLTVV.

This rearrangement joins TRBV5-8 to TRBJ2-1; D is unresolved. This CDR3 has 14 residues. V dropped 5 bases and J dropped 4 bases, with 13 bases sitting between them. Per the germline V gene, CDR1 is SGHTS and CDR2 is YDEGEE. CDR3 nucleotides: TGTGCCAGCAGTGCCCGTCCAATTTACAATGAGCAGTTCTTC. It translates to CASSARPIYNEQFF.

This clone has a count of ten or more. As DNA, the CDR3 is TGTGCCACCAGCCCCAAGCGGGGGGCCTACGAGCAGTACTTC. Amino acids: CATSPKRGAYEQYF. The chain recombines TRBV15 with TRBJ2-7, with 9 bases aligning to TRBD2. The germline V gene has CDR1 LNHNV and CDR2 YYDKDF (reference sequence). V lost 5 bases and J lost 2; bases outside the gene matches: 4. The CDR3 sequence is 14 residues long.

The V gene is TRBV6-6, the J gene TRBJ2-3, with D perhaps being TRBD1 or TRBD2 (5 bases each). The germline V gene encodes CDR1 MNHNY and CDR2 SVGAGI (reference sequence). V lost 2 bases to trimming and J lost 2 bases, with 8 bases between them. The CDR3 length is 14 residues. The CDR3 coding sequence is TGTGCCAGCAGTTACCGGGACCCCACAGATACGCAGTATTTT. Translation gives CASSYRDPTDTQYF.

Here the CDR3 reads CASHPGTGVTYEQYF. DNA of the CDR3: TGTGCCAGCCACCCCGGGACAGGGGTCACCTACGAGCAGTACTTC. The chain couples TRBV6-5 to TRBJ2-7; 10 bases are a match to TRBD1. Germline CDR1 reads MNHEY; CDR2 reads SVGAGI. This CDR3 region has 15 residues. Trimming at V came to 8 bases and at J to 2 bases, leaving 9 bases not matched to a gene.

V usage is TRBV29-1 and J usage is TRBJ1-1; no clear D gene. Trimming left V 5 bases short and J 6 bases short, with 10 bases between. CDR1 is SQVTM, CDR2 ANQGSEA, per germline. The CDR3 totals 11 residues. The CDR3 bases are TGCAGCGTTATAACGCTTTCTGAAGCTTTCTTT. It translates to CSVITLSEAFF.

The rearrangement uses TRBV15 and TRBJ2-1, with D perhaps matching TRBD1 or TRBD2 (5 bases each). V lost 1 base and J 2 bases, leaving 24 bases between the germline ends. This CDR3 has 20 amino acids. Germline V gene data show CDR1 as LNHNV and CDR2 as YYDKDF (reference sequence). As DNA, the CDR3 is TGTGCCACCAGCAGAGGGGGGTTTAGTGACTCCGCTAAGACCTACAATGAGCAGTTCTTC. Translation: CATSRGGFSDSAKTYNEQFF.

This clone was detected a few times. The chain joins TRBV4-2 to TRBJ1-5, with D perhaps matching TRBD1 (5 bases). Trimming took off 4 bases at V and 5 bases at J, with 12 bases between the two ends. There are 14 residues in the CDR3. Germline V gene data show CDR1 as LGHNA and CDR2 as YNFKEQ. CDR3 sequence reads: CASSPSGGDQPQHF. CDR3 bases: TGTGCCAGCAGCCCCTCGGGGGGTGATCAGCCCCAGCATTTT.

This clone has only a few counts. V gene TRBV2 combines with J gene TRBJ2-3; 13 nucleotides align to TRBD2. This CDR3 is 14 amino acids long. CDR1 SNHLY and CDR2 FYNNEI come from the germline V gene. The V and J ends lost 5 bases and 12 bases, in that order; junction bases with no gene match: 8. CDR3 in amino acids: CASSPGTSGTRQYF. CDR3 nucleotide sequence: TGTGCCAGCAGTCCCGGGACTAGCGGGACCCGACAGTATTTT.

This chain joins TRBV18 and TRBJ2-1, with 10 positions matching TRBD2. The CDR3 runs to 16 residues. V lost 3 bases, J lost 7 bases, and 9 bases stayed unmatched. Per germline, CDR1 KGHSH and CDR2 LQKENI. The CDR3 spells CASSPRAGGTGNEQFF. In DNA, the CDR3 is TGTGCCAGCTCACCGAGAGCGGGGGGGACCGGGAATGAGCAGTTCTTC.

V gene TRBV7-9 combines with J gene TRBJ1-1; D gene unclear. The CDR3 covers 12 residues. V lost 1 base to trimming and J lost 9 bases, with 9 bases between them. Germline V gives CDR1 SEHNR, CDR2 FQNEAQ (reference sequence). CDR3 sequence reads: CASSLDSGKAFF. The CDR3 DNA reads as TGTGCCAGCAGCTTAGACTCAGGAAAAGCTTTCTTT. Full variable domain (outside the CDR3, taken from reference TRBV7-9 and TRBJ1-1): DTGVSQNPRHKITKRGQNVTFRCDPISEHNRLYWYRQTLGQGPEFLTYFQNEAQLEKSRLLSDRFSAERPKGSFSTLEIQRTEQGDSAMYLCASSLDSGKAFFGQGTRLTVV.

The chain has TRBV19 and TRBJ1-1; D call uncertain. With 3 bases removed from V and 4 bases from J, the gap between germline ends came to 12 bases. Germline V gives CDR1 LNHDA, CDR2 SQIVND (reference sequence). The CDR3 runs to 14 residues. This CDR3 reads CASSMKGGGTEAFF. As DNA, the CDR3 is TGTGCCAGTAGTATGAAGGGTGGCGGCACTGAAGCTTTCTTT.